This T cell receptor beta chain was obtained from a study of T cell clones after liver transplantation. This CDR3 has 21 residues. V gave up 5 bases and J gave up 3 bases; unmatched junction bases: 26. The V gene's germline CDR1 is SGHRS and CDR2 YFSETQ. The assay was immunoSEQ multiplex PCR, and TCRdb's table has in-frame clones only and misses some. The sample lists about 74,000 clones; 75% to 90% were seen once. This TCR derives from a human donor who received a liver transplant. The chain recombines TRBV5-1 with TRBJ2-5; 9 bases agree with TRBD2. The sequences come from CD4+ T cells from blood, collected before liver transplant. CDR3 sequence: CASRHYSKRYAAGGPEETQYF. CDR3 DNA sequence: TGCGCCAGCAGACACTACTCAAAGAGGTATGCAGCGGGAGGACCGGAAGAGACCCAGTACTTC.